This paragraph covers one TCR beta chain sequence. The antigen is unknown. This specimen belongs to a study of fetal regulatory T cell absence and autoimmunity. Study conclusions and caveats: Pancreas TCRs were oligoclonally enriched versus cord blood, some clones over 95-fold. The oligoclonal enrichment was interpreted as supporting antigen-driven pancreatic autoimmunity before birth in IPEX syndrome. Pancreas and cord blood did not differ much in TRB family usage.

Repertoires were generated with immunoSEQ multiplex PCR, while TCRdb's copy carries only in-frame clones and drops some. The sample comprises more than 85,000 clones, around 72% of which are singletons, and 2% rests with the top ten. Trimming removed 0 bases from V and 4 bases from J, with 3 bases in between. The CDR3 totals 12 residues. Germline V gene lookup returns CDR1 MNHEY and CDR2 SMNVEV (reference sequence). The sequence derives from a male donor with IPEX syndrome. Sequencing was carried out using pancreas tissue. The rearrangement joins TRBV27 to TRBJ2-5; D unclear. DNA of the CDR3: TGTGCCAGCAGTTTATCTGCAGAGACCCAGTACTTC. Its translation is CASSLSAETQYF.